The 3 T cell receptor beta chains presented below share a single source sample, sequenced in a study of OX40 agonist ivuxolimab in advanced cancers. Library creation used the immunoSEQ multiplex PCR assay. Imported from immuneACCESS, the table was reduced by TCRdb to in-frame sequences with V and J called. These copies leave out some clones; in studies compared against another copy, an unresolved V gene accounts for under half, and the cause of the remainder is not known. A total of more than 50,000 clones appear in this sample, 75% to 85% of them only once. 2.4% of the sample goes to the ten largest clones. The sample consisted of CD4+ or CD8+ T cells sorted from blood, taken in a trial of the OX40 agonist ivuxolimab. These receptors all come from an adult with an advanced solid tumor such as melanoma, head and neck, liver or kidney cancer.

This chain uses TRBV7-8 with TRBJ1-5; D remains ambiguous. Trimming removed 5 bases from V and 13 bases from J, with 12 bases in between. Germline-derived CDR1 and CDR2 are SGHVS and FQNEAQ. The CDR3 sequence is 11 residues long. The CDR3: CASSLREVQHF. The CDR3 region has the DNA TGTGCCAGCAGCCTGCGGGAAGTACAGCATTTT.

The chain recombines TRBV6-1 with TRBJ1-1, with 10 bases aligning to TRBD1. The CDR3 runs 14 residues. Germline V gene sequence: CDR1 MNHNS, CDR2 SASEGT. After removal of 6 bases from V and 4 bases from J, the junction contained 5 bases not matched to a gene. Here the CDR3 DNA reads TGTGCCAGCAGCCCGGGACAGGGGAGCACTGAAGCTTTCTTT. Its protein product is CASSPGQGSTEAFF.

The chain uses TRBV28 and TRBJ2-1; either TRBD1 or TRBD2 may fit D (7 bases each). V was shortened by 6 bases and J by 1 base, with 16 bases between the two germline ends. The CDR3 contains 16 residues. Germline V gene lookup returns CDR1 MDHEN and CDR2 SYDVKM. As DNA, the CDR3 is TGTGCCAGCAGAACCCAGGGGGGGAGGTCCTACAATGAGCAGTTCTTC. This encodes CASRTQGGRSYNEQFF.